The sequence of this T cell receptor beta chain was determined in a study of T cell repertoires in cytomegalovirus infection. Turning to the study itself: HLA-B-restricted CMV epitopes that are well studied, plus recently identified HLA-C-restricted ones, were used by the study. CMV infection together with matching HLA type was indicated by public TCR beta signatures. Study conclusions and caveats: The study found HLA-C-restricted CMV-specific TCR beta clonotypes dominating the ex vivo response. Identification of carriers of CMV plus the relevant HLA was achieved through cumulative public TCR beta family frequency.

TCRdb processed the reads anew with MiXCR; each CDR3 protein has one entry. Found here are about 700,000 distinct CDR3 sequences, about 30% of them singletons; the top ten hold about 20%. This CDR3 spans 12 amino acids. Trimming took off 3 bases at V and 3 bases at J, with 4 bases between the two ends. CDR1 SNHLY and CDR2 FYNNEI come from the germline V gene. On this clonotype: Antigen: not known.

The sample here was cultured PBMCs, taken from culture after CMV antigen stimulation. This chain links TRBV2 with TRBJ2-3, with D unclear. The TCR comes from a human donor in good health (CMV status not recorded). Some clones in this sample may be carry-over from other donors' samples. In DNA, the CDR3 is TGTGCCAGCAGTGAGACTACAGATACGCAGTATTTT. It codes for CASSETTDTQYF.